This T cell receptor (beta chain) derives from a study of blood T cell repertoires in COVID-19. Study-level information: Whether acute or convalescent, the COVID-19 samples came from the United States, Italy and Spain. In each case, the material was cDNA or gDNA derived from T cells, B-cell-depleted T cells, or PBMCs.

This CDR3 comprises 15 residues. The trim removed 9 bases at V and 0 bases at J, leaving 7 bases unmatched. CDR1 is LGHNT and CDR2 is FRNRAP in the germline V gene. Study processing details: The assay estimated nucleated cells by amplifying reference gene primers. Only in-frame clones appear in the TCRdb table, and some are missing; sequencing was by immunoSEQ multiplex PCR. The DNA was the basis for D and trimming; V, J and clone size are from that table. The data contain roughly 70,000 clones, around 75% of them singletons. The sequenced sample was peripheral blood. The V and J genes are TRBV12-5 and TRBJ1-3, with 8 bases fitting TRBD1. The TCR was taken from a man aged 70 or older with acute or convalescent COVID-19. The chain's CDR3 is CASSRDRSSGNTIYF. For the CDR3, the DNA is TGTGCTAGCTCCCGGGACAGGAGCTCTGGAAACACCATATATTTT.